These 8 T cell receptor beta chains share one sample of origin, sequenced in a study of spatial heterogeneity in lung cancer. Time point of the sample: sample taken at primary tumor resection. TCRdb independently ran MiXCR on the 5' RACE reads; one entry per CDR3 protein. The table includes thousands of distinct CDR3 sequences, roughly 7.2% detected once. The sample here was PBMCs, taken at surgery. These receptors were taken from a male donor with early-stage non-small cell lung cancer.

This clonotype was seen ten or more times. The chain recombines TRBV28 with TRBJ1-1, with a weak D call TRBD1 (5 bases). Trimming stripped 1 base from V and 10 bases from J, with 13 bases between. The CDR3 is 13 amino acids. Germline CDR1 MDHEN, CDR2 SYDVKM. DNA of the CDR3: TGTGCCAGCAGTTTATTGGGGCCCTTAGGAGCTTTCTTT. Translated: CASSLLGPLGAFF.

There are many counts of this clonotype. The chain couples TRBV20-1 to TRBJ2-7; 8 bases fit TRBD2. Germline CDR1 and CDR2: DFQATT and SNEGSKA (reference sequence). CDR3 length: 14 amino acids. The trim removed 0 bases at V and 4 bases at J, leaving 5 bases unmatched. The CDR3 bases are TGCAGTGCTAGAGATCAGCGGGAGTCTTACGAGCAGTACTTC. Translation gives CSARDQRESYEQYF.

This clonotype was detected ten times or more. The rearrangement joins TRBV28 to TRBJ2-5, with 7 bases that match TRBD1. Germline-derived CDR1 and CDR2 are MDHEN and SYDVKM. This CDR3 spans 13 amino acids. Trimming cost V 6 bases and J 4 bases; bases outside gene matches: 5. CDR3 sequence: CASSQTGRETQYF. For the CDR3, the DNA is TGTGCCAGCAGCCAGACAGGGAGAGAGACCCAGTACTTC.

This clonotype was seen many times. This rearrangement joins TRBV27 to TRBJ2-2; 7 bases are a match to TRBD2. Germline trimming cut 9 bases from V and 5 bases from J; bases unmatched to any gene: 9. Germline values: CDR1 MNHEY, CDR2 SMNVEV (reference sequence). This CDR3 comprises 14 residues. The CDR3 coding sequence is TGTGCCAGTAAGGGTCTAGCGGAAACCGGGGAGCTGTTTTTT. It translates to CASKGLAETGELFF.

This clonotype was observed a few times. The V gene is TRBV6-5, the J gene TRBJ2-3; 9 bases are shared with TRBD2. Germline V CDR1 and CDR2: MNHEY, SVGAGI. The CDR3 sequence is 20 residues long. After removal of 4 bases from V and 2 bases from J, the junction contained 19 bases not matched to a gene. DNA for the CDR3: TGTGCCAGCAGTTCAACTCTCAATCTCCGAGCGGGGGGTAACACAGATACGCAGTATTTT. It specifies CASSSTLNLRAGGNTDTQYF.

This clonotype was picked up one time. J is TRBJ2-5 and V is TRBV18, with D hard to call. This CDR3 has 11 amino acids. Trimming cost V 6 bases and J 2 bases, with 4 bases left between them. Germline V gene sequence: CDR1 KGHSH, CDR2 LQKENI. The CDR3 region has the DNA TGTGCCAGCTCTGAGCAAGAGACCCAGTACTTC. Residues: CASSEQETQYF.

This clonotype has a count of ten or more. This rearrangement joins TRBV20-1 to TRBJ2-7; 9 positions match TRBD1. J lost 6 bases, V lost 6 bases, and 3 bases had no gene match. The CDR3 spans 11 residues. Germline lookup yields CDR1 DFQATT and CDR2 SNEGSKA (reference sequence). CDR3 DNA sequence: TGCAGTGCCTACAGGGGGCGCGAGCAGTACTTC. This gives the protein CSAYRGREQYF.

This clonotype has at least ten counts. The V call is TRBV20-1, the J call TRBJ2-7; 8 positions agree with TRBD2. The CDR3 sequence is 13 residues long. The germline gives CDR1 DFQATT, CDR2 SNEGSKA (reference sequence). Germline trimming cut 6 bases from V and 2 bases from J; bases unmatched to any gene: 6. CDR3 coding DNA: TGCAGTGCAAGCGGGGGCACCACCTACGAGCAGTACGTC. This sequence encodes CSASGGTTYEQYV.